This T cell receptor beta chain was profiled in a study of HIV-infected patients and healthy controls. General study points: Eight alpha and eight beta V genes differed significantly in mean usage between HIV-infected patients and controls. During therapy, HIV-associated CDR3s fell significantly in frequency, while CMV-associated CDR3s did not change significantly. Compared with untreated HIV+ repertoires, healthy controls showed roughly threefold more distinct CDR3s and higher Shannon diversity.

V gave up 4 bases and J gave up 4 bases; unmatched junction bases: 4. CDR1 is SGHRS, CDR2 YFSETQ, per germline. There are 13 residues in the CDR3. Around 530 ng RNA was reverse transcribed with alpha and beta constant-region primers. Separate chain-specific third strand synthesis with multiplexing indices produced the alpha and beta libraries. Second strand DNA was synthesized using a primer at the SP2 site. TCRdb used MiXCR to reprocess the 5' RACE reads, holding one entry per CDR3 protein. The table includes 4,500 to 6,500 distinct CDR3 sequences, roughly 8.7% detected once. Roughly three months, about 14 weeks, into antiretroviral therapy, follow-up blood was collected. Whole blood was used without fractionation, so all unsorted peripheral T cells were included. This clonotype was picked up many times. Its target is unknown.

The V gene is TRBV5-1, the J gene TRBJ1-1; 7 positions agree with TRBD1. The TCR was taken from an adult with HIV infection. This sample comprised blood, obtained during antiretroviral therapy. DNA for the CDR3: TGCGCCAGCAGCGCGAACAGGGGCACTGAAGCTTTCTTT. Protein: CASSANRGTEAFF. Drawing the rest from reference TRBV5-1 and TRBJ1-1, the complete variable domain is KAGVTQTPRYLIKTRGQQVTLSCSPISGHRSVSWYQQTPGQGLQFLFEYFSETQRNKGNFPGRFSGRQFSNSRSEMNVSTLELGDSALYLCASSANRGTEAFFGQGTRLTVV.